This T cell receptor (beta chain) came from a study of PD-1 blockade in classical Hodgkin lymphoma. With regard to this clone: Antigen specificity is unknown.

Each of the patients experienced relapse following autologous stem cell transplantation, and their brentuximab vedotin exposure differed. Each best response was a complete response, a partial response or progressive disease. The repertoire was sequenced with immunoSEQ multiplex PCR; TCRdb's copy has only in-frame clones and lacks some. Among some 84,000 clones listed, approximately 88% were seen once. CDR3 length: 17 amino acids. Losses at the gene ends were 3 bases for V and 4 bases for J; bases not matched to a gene: 12. CDR1 is KGHSH and CDR2 is LQKENI in the germline V gene. Study-level results: Reports indicated that newly diagnosed patients had lower baseline TCR diversity than healthy donors did.

Sequenced here: peripheral blood mononuclear cells (PBMCs), sampled at baseline. The sequence came from a human donor with classical Hodgkin lymphoma. The rearrangement links TRBV18 to TRBJ2-3; TRBD2 matches at 8 bases. CDR3 sequence reads: CASSPILSGSLADTQYF. In DNA form, the CDR3 reads TGTGCCAGCTCACCGATCCTGAGCGGGAGTCTGGCAGATACGCAGTATTTT.